These 7 T cell receptor beta chains were sequenced from one sample in a study of T cells in Graves' hyperthyroidism and ophthalmopathy. RNA transcripts provided the source from which TCR beta CDR3 regions were amplified. A set of HTBI primers served as the primers for a first-round RT-PCR of the TCR CDR3. Each CDR3 protein gets one entry after TCRdb re-called the multiplex PCR reads with MiXCR. The sample carries 350,000 or so distinct CDR3 sequences, about 20% recorded once. The source material was blood. Receptor source: a woman in her forties or fifties with Graves' hyperthyroidism.

The sample holds many counts of this clonotype. The V and J genes are TRBV6-1 and TRBJ2-1; TRBD2 aligns across 7 bases. V gave up 6 bases and J gave up 5 bases; unmatched junction bases: 10. Germline CDR1 reads MNHNS; CDR2 reads SASEGT. The CDR3 is 15 amino acids. The CDR3 nucleotides are TGTGCCAGCAGCCAAACGGGAGGAGGGGACAATGAGCAGTTCTTC. Translation: CASSQTGGGDNEQFF.

The chain carries TRBV6-1 and TRBJ2-1; D may be TRBD1 (5 bases). The V gene lost 2 bases and the J gene lost 5 bases, with 16 bases spanning the gap. Looked up from germline, CDR1 is MNHNS and CDR2 is SASEGT. The CDR3 runs 16 residues. CDR3 amino acids: CASSEIGVTLNNEQFF. The DNA for the CDR3 is TGTGCCAGCAGTGAAATAGGGGTTACGTTGAACAATGAGCAGTTCTTC.

This clonotype has a handful of counts. The chain's CDR3 is CASSLRLAGVGTSYNEQFF. CDR3 in DNA: TGTGCCAGCAGTTTACGACTAGCGGGAGTCGGAACCTCCTACAATGAGCAGTTCTTC. This chain links TRBV12-3 or TRBV12-4 with TRBJ2-1; 12 bases agree with TRBD2. V shed 2 bases, J shed 0 bases, and the junction held 8 bases outside the gene matches. The CDR3 extends over 19 amino acids.

This clonotype occurred many times. The chain links TRBV7-9 to TRBJ2-7; no clear D gene. V lost 5 bases and J 1 base, leaving 9 bases between the germline ends. CDR1 is SEHNR and CDR2 is FQNEAQ in the germline V gene (reference sequence). This CDR3 has 13 residues. CDR3 residues: CASSPDLSYEQYF. DNA for the CDR3: TGTGCCAGCAGCCCCGACTTGTCCTACGAGCAGTACTTC.

The table lists this clonotype with many counts. The chain links TRBV6-1 to TRBJ2-7; D remains ambiguous. V was pared by 5 bases and J by 2 bases, with 13 bases between. This CDR3 spans 14 amino acids. Germline V gene data show CDR1 as MNHNS and CDR2 as SASEGT. CDR3 protein: CASSYGAEPYEQYF. The CDR3 DNA follows: TGTGCCAGCAGTTACGGTGCGGAGCCCTACGAGCAGTACTTC.

This clonotype came up many times. The chain combines TRBV30 with TRBJ1-1; maybe TRBD1 (5 bases). Germline V gene sequence: CDR1 GTSNPN, CDR2 SVGIG (reference sequence). CDR3 length: 13 amino acids. Trimming cost V 3 bases and J 7 bases, with 15 bases left between them. DNA for the CDR3: TGTGCCTGGAGAAGTTGGGGGTATAATGAAGCTTTCTTT. It specifies CAWRSWGYNEAFF. Using reference TRBV30 and TRBJ1-1 for the parts outside the CDR3, the full variable domain is SQTIHQWPATLVQPVGSPLSLECTVEGTSNPNLYWYRQAAGRGLQLLFYSVGIGQISSEVPQNLSASRPQDRQFILSSKKLLLSDSGFYLCAWRSWGYNEAFFGQGTRLTVV.

This clonotype was recorded at least ten times. This chain uses TRBV10-3 with TRBJ2-1; D is undetermined. From germline, CDR1 is ENHRY and CDR2 SYGVKD. The CDR3 is 14 amino acids. Trimming shortened V by 0 bases and J by 7 bases, and 10 bases separated the two germline ends. CDR3 in amino acids: CAISESYSQNEQFF. The CDR3 DNA sequence: TGTGCCATCAGTGAGTCTTACAGCCAAAATGAGCAGTTCTTC.